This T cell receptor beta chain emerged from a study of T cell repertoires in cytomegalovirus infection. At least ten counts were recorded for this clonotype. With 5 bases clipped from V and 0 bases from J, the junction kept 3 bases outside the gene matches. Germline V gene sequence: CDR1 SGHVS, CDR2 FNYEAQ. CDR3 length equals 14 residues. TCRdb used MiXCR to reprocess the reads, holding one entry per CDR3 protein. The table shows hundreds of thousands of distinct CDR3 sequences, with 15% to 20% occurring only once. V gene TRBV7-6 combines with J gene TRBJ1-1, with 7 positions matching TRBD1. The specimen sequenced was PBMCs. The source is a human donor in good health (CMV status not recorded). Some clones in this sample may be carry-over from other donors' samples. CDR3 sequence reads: CASSRQGMNTEAFF. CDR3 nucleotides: TGTGCCAGCAGCAGACAGGGCATGAACACTGAAGCTTTCTTT.